Listed below are T cell receptor beta chains from one sample, sequenced in a study of blood T cells in healthy people across ages. TCRdb independently ran MiXCR on the 5' RACE reads; one entry per CDR3 protein. This sample has about 1,000,000 distinct CDR3 sequences, with more than 40% found just once. The material sequenced was blood. These receptors were taken from an older woman in good health. Each CDR3 is given with its conserved first and last residue. Fields, in order: CDR3 DNA, CDR3 protein, V gene, D gene, clone size, J gene. A D gene is named only where the DNA matches it firmly. Rows give clone size only sometimes, using once, few, many, or a class for an expanded clone.

cdr3_nt: TGTGCCAGCAGCCCGCCGCGGATACCGAAGACAACAGAGACCCAGTACTTC; cdr3_aa: CASSPPRIPKTTETQYF; v_call: TRBV21-1; d_call: -; clone_size: -; j_call: TRBJ2-5
cdr3_nt: TGTGCCAGCAGCTTAGGTACCCCGGGGACCTACGAGCAGTACTTC; cdr3_aa: CASSLGTPGTYEQYF; v_call: TRBV7-6; d_call: -; clone_size: -; j_call: TRBJ2-7
cdr3_nt: TGTGCCAGCAGTCCTGGACGGGGGGGGCAGCCCCAGCATTTT; cdr3_aa: CASSPGRGGQPQHF; v_call: TRBV12-3/TRBV12-4; d_call: -; clone_size: few; j_call: TRBJ1-5
cdr3_nt: TGCGCCAGCAGCAAGGGGGGCGAGCAGTACTTC; cdr3_aa: CASSKGGEQYF; v_call: TRBV4-1; d_call: -; clone_size: many; j_call: TRBJ2-7
cdr3_nt: TGTGCCAGTAGTATAGGAGGGAGCGGGACAGATACGCAGTATTTT; cdr3_aa: CASSIGGSGTDTQYF; v_call: TRBV19; d_call: -; clone_size: -; j_call: TRBJ2-3
cdr3_nt: TGCAGTGCCCGTAGCGGGGGAGACTCCTACAATGAGCAGTTCTTC; cdr3_aa: CSARSGGDSYNEQFF; v_call: TRBV20-1; d_call: TRBD2; clone_size: few; j_call: TRBJ2-1
cdr3_nt: TGTGCCAGCAGCTCAGGACAGGGGGCGTTAGCGGGGTATGAGCAGTTCTTC; cdr3_aa: CASSSGQGALAGYEQFF; v_call: TRBV7-3; d_call: TRBD1; clone_size: once; j_call: TRBJ2-1
cdr3_nt: TGCAGTGCTCCCCGGGACAGCACCTACGAGCAGTACTTC; cdr3_aa: CSAPRDSTYEQYF; v_call: TRBV20-1; d_call: TRBD1; clone_size: -; j_call: TRBJ2-7
cdr3_nt: TGTGCCACCAGCAGCGCAAGGGACGGCCACAATGAGCAGTTCTTC; cdr3_aa: CATSSARDGHNEQFF; v_call: TRBV15; d_call: -; clone_size: -; j_call: TRBJ2-1
cdr3_nt: TGTGCCAGCAGCTTAGCCGGGAGAGATTACAATGAGCAGTACTTC; cdr3_aa: CASSLAGRDYNEQYF; v_call: TRBV11-2; d_call: -; clone_size: once; j_call: TRBJ2-7
cdr3_nt: TGTGCCAGCAGCGGGAGCCCGGGTACAGATACGCAGTATTTT; cdr3_aa: CASSGSPGTDTQYF; v_call: TRBV3-1; d_call: -; clone_size: -; j_call: TRBJ2-3
cdr3_nt: TGCAGTGTTAGACCCTCCGCCCGTCGGGGATGGAACACTGAAGCTTTCTTT; cdr3_aa: CSVRPSARRGWNTEAFF; v_call: TRBV20-1; d_call: -; clone_size: once; j_call: TRBJ1-1
cdr3_nt: TGTGCCAGCAGCTTTTTGGGACAGACCTCCTACGAGCAGTACTTC; cdr3_aa: CASSFLGQTSYEQYF; v_call: TRBV5-5; d_call: TRBD1; clone_size: -; j_call: TRBJ2-7
cdr3_nt: TGTGCCAGCAGCCTCTCGGCGGGAGACTTTTACAATGAGCAGTTCTTC; cdr3_aa: CASSLSAGDFYNEQFF; v_call: TRBV27; d_call: TRBD2; clone_size: -; j_call: TRBJ2-1
cdr3_nt: TGTGCCAGCAGTCGGGTCCCGGCCGGGGACTCCTCTTACAATGAGCAGTTCTTC; cdr3_aa: CASSRVPAGDSSYNEQFF; v_call: TRBV7-9; d_call: -; clone_size: -; j_call: TRBJ2-1
cdr3_nt: TGCGCCAGCAGCGCCCCCCGTGGCAACGGACTAGCGGGAGCAGCCTACAATGAGCAGTTCTTC; cdr3_aa: CASSAPRGNGLAGAAYNEQFF; v_call: TRBV5-1; d_call: TRBD2; clone_size: -; j_call: TRBJ2-1
cdr3_nt: TGTGCCAGCGGTTCTACGTTAGCCTACGAGCAGTACTTC; cdr3_aa: CASGSTLAYEQYF; v_call: TRBV27; d_call: -; clone_size: few; j_call: TRBJ2-7
cdr3_nt: TGTGCCAGCACCCCACTCGGGACGGGAGGGCCAAATACGCAGTATTTT; cdr3_aa: CASTPLGTGGPNTQYF; v_call: TRBV7-9; d_call: TRBD2; clone_size: -; j_call: TRBJ2-3
cdr3_nt: TGTGCCAGCTCGGGGGTTTATAATTCACCCCTCCACTTT; cdr3_aa: CASSGVYNSPLHF; v_call: TRBV27; d_call: -; clone_size: few; j_call: TRBJ1-6
cdr3_nt: TGTGCCAGCAGCCGAATCACAGGGGGCCGCACCTATGGCTACACCTTC; cdr3_aa: CASSRITGGRTYGYTF; v_call: TRBV14; d_call: TRBD1; clone_size: few; j_call: TRBJ1-2
cdr3_nt: TGCGCCAGCAGCCTGAAAGTAGCAGGAATATTGGGAGATACGCAGTATTTT; cdr3_aa: CASSLKVAGILGDTQYF; v_call: TRBV4-1; d_call: -; clone_size: -; j_call: TRBJ2-3
cdr3_nt: TGCAGCGTCGGGAGGGCTACAGATACGCAGTATTTT; cdr3_aa: CSVGRATDTQYF; v_call: TRBV29-1; d_call: TRBD2; clone_size: -; j_call: TRBJ2-3
cdr3_nt: TGTGCCAGCAGCGTAAGGACTAGCGGAGCCTACGAGCAGTACTTC; cdr3_aa: CASSVRTSGAYEQYF; v_call: TRBV9; d_call: TRBD2; clone_size: few; j_call: TRBJ2-7
cdr3_nt: TGTGCCAGCAGCGTTCACAGCAGAACCCCTAATTACAATGAGCAGTACTTC; cdr3_aa: CASSVHSRTPNYNEQYF; v_call: TRBV9; d_call: -; clone_size: -; j_call: TRBJ2-5
cdr3_nt: TGCGCCAGCATGGCTAGCGGGCTCAACGAGCAGTACTTC; cdr3_aa: CASMASGLNEQYF; v_call: TRBV5-1; d_call: TRBD2; clone_size: -; j_call: TRBJ2-7
cdr3_nt: TGTGCCAGCAGCGATTCCGGACTAGCGGGGGCGAGCTCCTACAATGAGCAGTTCTTC; cdr3_aa: CASSDSGLAGASSYNEQFF; v_call: TRBV11-2; d_call: TRBD2; clone_size: -; j_call: TRBJ2-1
cdr3_nt: TGTGCCAGCAGCCCATCCGCAGCAGGGACAGATACGCAGTATTTT; cdr3_aa: CASSPSAAGTDTQYF; v_call: TRBV7-7; d_call: -; clone_size: -; j_call: TRBJ2-3
cdr3_nt: TGTGCCAGCAGTGAACAGGGAGGCGCCTACAATGAGCAGTTCTTC; cdr3_aa: CASSEQGGAYNEQFF; v_call: TRBV2; d_call: -; clone_size: -; j_call: TRBJ2-1
cdr3_nt: TGCAGCGTTGAAGTCCGGGACAGGGGGGCAGATACGCAGTATTTT; cdr3_aa: CSVEVRDRGADTQYF; v_call: TRBV29-1; d_call: TRBD1; clone_size: -; j_call: TRBJ2-3
cdr3_nt: TGCAGTGCTAGGGCCGGGACAGGGGGATCGAGCCGCCAGTTCTTC; cdr3_aa: CSARAGTGGSSRQFF; v_call: TRBV20-1; d_call: TRBD1; clone_size: few; j_call: TRBJ2-1
cdr3_nt: TGTGCCAGCAGCTCACTTAGCGGGGGAGATTACAATGAGCAGTTCTTC; cdr3_aa: CASSSLSGGDYNEQFF; v_call: TRBV7-9; d_call: TRBD2; clone_size: -; j_call: TRBJ2-1
cdr3_nt: TGTGCCAGCAGCCCATCCCAGCGGGAGCCAGATACGCAGTATTTT; cdr3_aa: CASSPSQREPDTQYF; v_call: TRBV12-3/TRBV12-4; d_call: TRBD2; clone_size: -; j_call: TRBJ2-3
cdr3_nt: TGCAGTGCTATTACTGCCGGGACTAGCGGGAGATGGGCCTACGAGCAGTACTTC; cdr3_aa: CSAITAGTSGRWAYEQYF; v_call: TRBV20-1; d_call: TRBD2; clone_size: many; j_call: TRBJ2-7
cdr3_nt: TGCGCCAGCAGCACCCGGGCGGGGAGCTCCTACAATGAGCAGTTCTTC; cdr3_aa: CASSTRAGSSYNEQFF; v_call: TRBV4-1; d_call: -; clone_size: -; j_call: TRBJ2-1
cdr3_nt: TGTGCCAGCAGCCCTAACGGGGATACGCAGTATTTT; cdr3_aa: CASSPNGDTQYF; v_call: TRBV18; d_call: -; clone_size: -; j_call: TRBJ2-3
cdr3_nt: TGTGCCAGCACCATACAGGGGGCGTATAATTCACCCCTCCACTTT; cdr3_aa: CASTIQGAYNSPLHF; v_call: TRBV27; d_call: TRBD1; clone_size: -; j_call: TRBJ1-6
cdr3_nt: TGTGCCAGCAGCCGGACTAGCGGATACACAGATACGCAGTATTTT; cdr3_aa: CASSRTSGYTDTQYF; v_call: TRBV3-1; d_call: TRBD2; clone_size: few; j_call: TRBJ2-3
cdr3_nt: TGTGCCAGCATGGGACAGGGGATCCCCTACGAGCAGTACTTC; cdr3_aa: CASMGQGIPYEQYF; v_call: TRBV7-2; d_call: TRBD1; clone_size: -; j_call: TRBJ2-7
cdr3_nt: TGTGCCAGCAGATCGCGGGGCTCCTACGAGCAGTACTTC; cdr3_aa: CASRSRGSYEQYF; v_call: TRBV27; d_call: -; clone_size: few; j_call: TRBJ2-7
cdr3_nt: TGTGCCAGCAGCTTGGGCGCAAACTCTGGAAACACCATATATTTT; cdr3_aa: CASSLGANSGNTIYF; v_call: TRBV11-2; d_call: -; clone_size: few; j_call: TRBJ1-3
cdr3_nt: TGTGCCACCAGTGACGGGTCCGGGAGGGCCGTCAAAAACATTCAGTACTTC; cdr3_aa: CATSDGSGRAVKNIQYF; v_call: TRBV24-1; d_call: TRBD2; clone_size: few; j_call: TRBJ2-4
cdr3_nt: TGCAGACCCTCCGGTGCCTACGAGCAGTACTTC; cdr3_aa: CRPSGAYEQYF; v_call: TRBV20-1; d_call: -; clone_size: few; j_call: TRBJ2-7
cdr3_nt: TGTGCCAGCAGACTTGGGAGCCTCCGCGGCTCTGGGGCCAACGTCCTGACTTTC; cdr3_aa: CASRLGSLRGSGANVLTF; v_call: TRBV3-1; d_call: -; clone_size: few; j_call: TRBJ2-6
cdr3_nt: TGTGCCAGCAGCACGCCACACAGGGGCGGAAACTATGGCTACACCTTC; cdr3_aa: CASSTPHRGGNYGYTF; v_call: TRBV12-3/TRBV12-4; d_call: TRBD1; clone_size: -; j_call: TRBJ1-2
cdr3_nt: TGTGCCAGCAGTTTGAAGGGGGCCCCACGCTCCTACAATGAGCAGTACTTC; cdr3_aa: CASSLKGAPRSYNEQYF; v_call: TRBV28; d_call: TRBD1; clone_size: -; j_call: TRBJ2-7
cdr3_nt: TGTGCAACGCGCGGAGCGGGAAGGTATGAGCAGTTCTTC; cdr3_aa: CATRGAGRYEQFF; v_call: TRBV12-3/TRBV12-4; d_call: TRBD2; clone_size: few; j_call: TRBJ2-1
cdr3_nt: TGTGCCAGCAGTTACTCGGCGGGGGTTGAAAAACTGTTTTTT; cdr3_aa: CASSYSAGVEKLFF; v_call: TRBV6-2/TRBV6-3; d_call: -; clone_size: few; j_call: TRBJ1-4
cdr3_nt: TGTGCCAGCAGCTTAAAGGGCCAGGGCAAAAATAATGAGCAGTACTTC; cdr3_aa: CASSLKGQGKNNEQYF; v_call: TRBV7-3; d_call: -; clone_size: -; j_call: TRBJ2-5